Sequencing of this T cell receptor beta chain was carried out in a study of T cell repertoires and HLA-DP antigens. For the study at large: One stimulator alloantigen differed from self by one groove amino acid; the other by ten. Average DNA input: around 220 ng for CD137+CD4+ sorts, 1,000 to 1,500 ng pre-culture.

The study's findings and limits: Previously undetected clones averaged approximately 34% and 48% against the two alleles respectively. No separate analysis of naive versus memory CD4+ cells was done.

The V end was cut by 4 bases, the J end by 2 bases, with 9 bases between. This CDR3 comprises 13 residues. Germline V gene sequence: CDR1 SGHDN, CDR2 FVKESK. Sequencing was performed with immunoSEQ multiplex PCR; in TCRdb, only in-frame clones are kept and a portion is missing. The sample records some 120,000 clones, more than 85% being singletons. On this clone: The antigen is unknown.

Sequenced: CD4+ T cells from PBMCs. The receptor comes from a woman aged 18-29 years in good health and CMV-seronegative. The chain recombines TRBV14 with TRBJ2-7; tentatively, D is TRBD1 (6 bases). CDR3 amino acids: CASSPRTAYEQYF. The CDR3 DNA is TGTGCCAGCAGCCCAAGGACAGCCTACGAGCAGTACTTC.